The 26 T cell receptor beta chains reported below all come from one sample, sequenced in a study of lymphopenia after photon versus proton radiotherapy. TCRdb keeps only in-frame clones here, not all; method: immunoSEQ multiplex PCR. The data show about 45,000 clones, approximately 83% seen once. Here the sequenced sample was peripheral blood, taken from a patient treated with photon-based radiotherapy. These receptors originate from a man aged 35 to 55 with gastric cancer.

CDR3 in DNA: TGTGCCAGCTCACCGAGACAGGGAAATTCACCCCTCCACTTT. Amino acid sequence: CASSPRQGNSPLHF. V is TRBV18 and J is TRBJ1-6; TRBD1 matches at 7 bases. Germline trimming cut 3 bases from V and 7 bases from J; bases unmatched to any gene: 3. The CDR3 is 14 amino acids. CDR1 KGHSH and CDR2 LQKENI come from the germline V gene.

The CDR3 loop reads CASRGGASEAFF. CDR3 sequence (DNA): TGTGCCAGTCGTGGGGGGGCGAGTGAAGCTTTCTTT. The chain links TRBV19 to TRBJ1-1, with D perhaps matching TRBD1 (6 bases). V shed 8 bases and J shed 7 bases, with 14 bases lying between them. From germline, CDR1 is LNHDA and CDR2 SQIVND (reference sequence). CDR3 length: 12 residues.

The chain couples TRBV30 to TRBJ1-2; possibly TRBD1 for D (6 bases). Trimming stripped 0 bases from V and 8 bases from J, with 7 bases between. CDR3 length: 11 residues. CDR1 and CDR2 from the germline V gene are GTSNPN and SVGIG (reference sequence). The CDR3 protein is CAWSVGGGYTF. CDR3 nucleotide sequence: TGTGCCTGGAGTGTCGGGGGCGGCTACACCTTC.

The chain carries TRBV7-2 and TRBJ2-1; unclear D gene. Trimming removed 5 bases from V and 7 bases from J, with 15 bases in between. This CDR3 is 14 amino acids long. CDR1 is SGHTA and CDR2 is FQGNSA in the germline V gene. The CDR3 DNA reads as TGTGCCAGCAGCAGGGCAGGCGAAGGGAATGAGCAGTTCTTC. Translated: CASSRAGEGNEQFF.

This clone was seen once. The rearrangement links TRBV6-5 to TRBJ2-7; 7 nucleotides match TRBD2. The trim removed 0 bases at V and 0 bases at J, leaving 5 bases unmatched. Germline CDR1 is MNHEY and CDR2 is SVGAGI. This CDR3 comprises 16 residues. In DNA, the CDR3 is TGTGCCAGCAGTTACTCGGGGGGGTTCGTCTCCTACGAGCAGTACTTC. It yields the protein CASSYSGGFVSYEQYF.

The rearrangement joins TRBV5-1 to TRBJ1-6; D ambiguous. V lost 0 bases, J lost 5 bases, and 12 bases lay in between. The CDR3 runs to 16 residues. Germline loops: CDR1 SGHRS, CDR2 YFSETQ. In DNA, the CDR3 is TGCGCCAGCAGCTTGGATAGGGTGAAGAATAATTCACCCCTCCACTTT. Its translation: CASSLDRVKNNSPLHF.

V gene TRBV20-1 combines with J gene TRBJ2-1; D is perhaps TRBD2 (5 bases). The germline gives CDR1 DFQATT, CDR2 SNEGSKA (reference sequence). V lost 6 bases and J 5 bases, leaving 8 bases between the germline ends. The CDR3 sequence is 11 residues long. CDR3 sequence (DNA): TGCAGTGCCGCGGGCCACAATGAGCAGTTCTTC. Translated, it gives CSAAGHNEQFF.

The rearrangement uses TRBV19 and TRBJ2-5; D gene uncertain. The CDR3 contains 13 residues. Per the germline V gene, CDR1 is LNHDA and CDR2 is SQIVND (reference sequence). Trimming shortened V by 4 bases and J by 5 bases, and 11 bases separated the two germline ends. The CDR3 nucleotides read TGTGCCAGTAGTAGGTTCCGATGGGAGACCCAGTACTTC. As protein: CASSRFRWETQYF.

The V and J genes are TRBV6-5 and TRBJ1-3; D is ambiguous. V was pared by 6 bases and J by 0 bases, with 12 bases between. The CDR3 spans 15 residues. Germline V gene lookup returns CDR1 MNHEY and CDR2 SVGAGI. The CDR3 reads CASRPVGASGNTIYF. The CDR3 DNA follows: TGTGCCAGCAGGCCGGTGGGAGCCTCTGGAAACACCATATATTTT.

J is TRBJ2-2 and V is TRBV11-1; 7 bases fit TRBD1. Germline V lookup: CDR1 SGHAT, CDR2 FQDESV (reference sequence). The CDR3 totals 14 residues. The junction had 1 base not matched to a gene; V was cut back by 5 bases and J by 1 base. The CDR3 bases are TGTGCCAGCAGCCGGACAGGGAACACCGGGGAGCTGTTTTTT. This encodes CASSRTGNTGELFF.

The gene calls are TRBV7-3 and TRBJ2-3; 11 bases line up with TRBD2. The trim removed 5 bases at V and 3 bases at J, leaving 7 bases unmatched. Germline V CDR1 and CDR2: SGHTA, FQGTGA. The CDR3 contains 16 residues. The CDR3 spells CASSPTPSGGTDTQYF. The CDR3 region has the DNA TGTGCCAGCAGCCCCACGCCTAGCGGGGGGACAGATACGCAGTATTTT.

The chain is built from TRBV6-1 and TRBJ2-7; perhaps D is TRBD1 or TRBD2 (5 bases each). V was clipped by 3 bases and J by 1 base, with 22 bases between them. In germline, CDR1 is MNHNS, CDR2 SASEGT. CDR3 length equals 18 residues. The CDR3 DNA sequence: TGTGCCAGCAGTGAGGAAGATCCGGGACGCGGCGGGTCCTACGAGCAGTACTTC. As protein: CASSEEDPGRGGSYEQYF.

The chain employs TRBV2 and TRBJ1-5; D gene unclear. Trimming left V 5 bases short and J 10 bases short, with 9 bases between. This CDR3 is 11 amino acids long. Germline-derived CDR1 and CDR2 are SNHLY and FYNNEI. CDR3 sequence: CASSRFGPQHF. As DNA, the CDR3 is TGTGCCAGCAGTCGTTTTGGACCCCAGCATTTT.

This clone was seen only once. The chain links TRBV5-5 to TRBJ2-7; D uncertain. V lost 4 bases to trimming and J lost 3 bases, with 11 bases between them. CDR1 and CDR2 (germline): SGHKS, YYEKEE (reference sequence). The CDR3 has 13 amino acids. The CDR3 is CASSHSTSYEQYF. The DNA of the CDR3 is TGTGCCAGCAGCCACTCAACAAGCTACGAGCAGTACTTC.

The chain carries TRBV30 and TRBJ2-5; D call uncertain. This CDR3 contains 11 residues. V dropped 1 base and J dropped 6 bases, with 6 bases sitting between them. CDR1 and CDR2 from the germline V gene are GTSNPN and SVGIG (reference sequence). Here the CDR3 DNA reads TGTGCCTGGAGTGAGGAGAAGACCCAGTACTTC. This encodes CAWSEEKTQYF.

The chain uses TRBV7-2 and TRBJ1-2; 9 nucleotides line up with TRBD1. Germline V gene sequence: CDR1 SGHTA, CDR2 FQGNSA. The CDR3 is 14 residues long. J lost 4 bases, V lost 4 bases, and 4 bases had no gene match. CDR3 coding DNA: TGTGCCAGCAGCTCCGACAGGGGGGCCTATGGCTACACCTTC. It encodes CASSSDRGAYGYTF.

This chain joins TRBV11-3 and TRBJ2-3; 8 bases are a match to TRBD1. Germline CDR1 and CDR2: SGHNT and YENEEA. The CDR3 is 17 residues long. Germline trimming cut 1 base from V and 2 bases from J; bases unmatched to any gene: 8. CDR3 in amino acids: CASSLALLGQDTDTQYF. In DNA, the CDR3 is TGTGCCAGCAGCTTAGCCTTGTTGGGACAGGACACAGATACGCAGTATTTT.

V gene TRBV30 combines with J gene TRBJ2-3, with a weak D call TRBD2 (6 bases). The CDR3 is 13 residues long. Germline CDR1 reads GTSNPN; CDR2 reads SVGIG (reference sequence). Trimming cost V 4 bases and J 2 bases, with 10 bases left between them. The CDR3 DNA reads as TGTGCCTGGACACGGGGGACCACAGATACGCAGTATTTT. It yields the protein CAWTRGTTDTQYF.

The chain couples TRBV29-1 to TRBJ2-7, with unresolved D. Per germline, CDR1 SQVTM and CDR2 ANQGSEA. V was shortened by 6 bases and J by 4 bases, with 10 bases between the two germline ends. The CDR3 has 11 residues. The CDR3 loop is CSVLWDYEQYF. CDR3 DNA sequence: TGCAGCGTCCTTTGGGATTACGAGCAGTACTTC.

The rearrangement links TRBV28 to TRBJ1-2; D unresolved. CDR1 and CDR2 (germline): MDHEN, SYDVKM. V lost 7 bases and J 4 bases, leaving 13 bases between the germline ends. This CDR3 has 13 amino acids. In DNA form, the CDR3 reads TGTGCCAGCACAAGCGGCCTGGGCTATGGCTACACCTTC. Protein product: CASTSGLGYGYTF.

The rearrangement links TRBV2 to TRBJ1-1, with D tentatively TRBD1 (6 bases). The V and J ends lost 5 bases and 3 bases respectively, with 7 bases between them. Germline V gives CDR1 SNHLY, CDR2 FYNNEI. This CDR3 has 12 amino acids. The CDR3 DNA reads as TGTGCCAGCAGTACAGGGTACACTGAAGCTTTCTTT. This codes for CASSTGYTEAFF. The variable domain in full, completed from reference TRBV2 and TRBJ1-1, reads EPEVTQTPSHQVTQMGQEVILRCVPISNHLYFYWYRQILGQKVEFLVSFYNNEISEKSEIFDDQFSVERPDGSNFTLKIRSTKLEDSAMYFCASSTGYTEAFFGQGTRLTVV.

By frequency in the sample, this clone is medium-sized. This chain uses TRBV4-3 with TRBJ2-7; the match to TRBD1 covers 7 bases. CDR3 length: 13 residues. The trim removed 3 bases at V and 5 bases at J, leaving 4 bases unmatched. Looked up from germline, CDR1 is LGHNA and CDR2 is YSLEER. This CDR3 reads CASSQSQGDEQYF. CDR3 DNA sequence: TGCGCCAGCAGCCAGAGTCAGGGGGACGAGCAGTACTTC.

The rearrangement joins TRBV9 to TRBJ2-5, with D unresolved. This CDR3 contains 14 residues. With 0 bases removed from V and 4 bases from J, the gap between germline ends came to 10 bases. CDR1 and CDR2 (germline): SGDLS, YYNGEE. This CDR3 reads CASSVASYPETQYF. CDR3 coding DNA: TGTGCCAGCAGCGTAGCTTCATATCCAGAGACCCAGTACTTC.

The CDR3 reads CASSEALRTPNTEAFF. CDR3 coding DNA: TGTGCCAGCAGTGAAGCGCTAAGGACACCGAACACTGAAGCTTTCTTT. The chain uses TRBV6-1 and TRBJ1-1; possibly TRBD1 for D (5 bases). CDR1 is MNHNS and CDR2 is SASEGT in the germline V gene. Trimming pared 0 bases from V and 1 base from J, leaving 12 bases between. The CDR3 runs to 16 residues.

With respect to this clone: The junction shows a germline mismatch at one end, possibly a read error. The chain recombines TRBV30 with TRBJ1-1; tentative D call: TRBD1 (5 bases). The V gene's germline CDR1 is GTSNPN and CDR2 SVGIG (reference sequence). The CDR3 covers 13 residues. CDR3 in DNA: TGTGCCTGGAGTCCCTATGGCGGGGACCGGTTGCTCTTT. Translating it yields CAWSPYGGDRLLF.

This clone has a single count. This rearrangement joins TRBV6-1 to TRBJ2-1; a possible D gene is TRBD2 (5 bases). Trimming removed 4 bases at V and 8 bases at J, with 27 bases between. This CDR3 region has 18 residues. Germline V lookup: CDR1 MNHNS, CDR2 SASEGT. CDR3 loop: CASSGRPRGLPVGDEQFF. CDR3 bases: TGTGCCAGCAGTGGAAGACCTCGGGGTCTGCCTGTGGGTGATGAGCAGTTCTTC.